This T cell receptor beta chain was documented in a study of blood T cell repertoires in COVID-19. Original data processing: Using reference gene primer amplification, nucleated cell counts were estimated. Here immunoSEQ multiplex PCR was the method, and the copy in TCRdb shows in-frame clones only, minus some. Clone size and the V and J calls come from that table; the DNA yielded D and trimming. The sample shows some 96,000 clones, around 88% of them seen only once. Material for sequencing was peripheral blood. This sequence originates from a human donor in a cohort sampled during active COVID-19.

The CDR3 region is CASSISRTGASPLHF. CDR3 DNA sequence: TGTGCCAGTAGTATCTCTCGGACAGGGGCTTCACCCCTCCACTTT. The chain has TRBV19 and TRBJ1-6; TRBD1 agrees at 9 bases. Germline-derived CDR1 and CDR2 are LNHDA and SQIVND (reference sequence). Germline trimming cut 3 bases from V and 9 bases from J; bases unmatched to any gene: 6. The CDR3 extends over 15 amino acids.